The rows below give T cell receptor beta chains drawn from one sample of a study of blood T cell repertoires in COVID-19. Data came from immunoSEQ multiplex PCR; TCRdb stores just in-frame clones and leaves some out. This table holds over 200,000 clones, under 85% found once. Source material: PBMCs or T cells enriched from blood (not recorded which). The source is a man aged 60 to 69 who had recovered from COVID-19. Both conserved end residues are trimmed from each CDR3.

j_gene	v_gene	CDR3aa
TRBJ2-1	TRBV7-2	ASSFGSGGGYNEQF
TRBJ1-4	TRBV3-1/TRBV3-2	ASSQDLAVNEKLF
TRBJ1-1	TRBV2	ASSEQGKNTEAF
TRBJ1-4	TRBV4-3	ASSQDGGATNEKLF
TRBJ1-1	TRBV18	ASSPNGQVATEAF
TRBJ1-5	TRBV18	ASSPERGGQPQH
TRBJ2-2	TRBV18	ASSPKTSGFTGELF
TRBJ1-4	TRBV3-1/TRBV3-2	ASSEGEKLF
TRBJ2-7	TRBV2	ASSEYRGNEQY
TRBJ1-2	TRBV5-8	ASSLGAGQSYGYT
TRBJ2-7	TRBV7-9	ASSTGTAYEQY
TRBJ2-2	TRBV7-9	ASSGINTGELF
TRBJ1-1	TRBV3-1/TRBV3-2	ASSQETPGGYKGTEAF
TRBJ2-7	TRBV7-2	ASSSRPASSYEQY
TRBJ1-1	TRBV27	ASGGLKGTEAF
TRBJ1-6	TRBV15	ATSGTGPRSPLH
TRBJ2-5	TRBV29-1	SGKTRGETQY
TRBJ1-2	TRBV4-3	ASSQDGQGGSYGYT
TRBJ1-1	TRBV7-8	ASSKGTGPNTEAF
TRBJ2-1	TRBV19	ASSRGQGAYNEQF
TRBJ2-1	TRBV2	ASRRDSSSYNEQF
TRBJ2-7	TRBV6-5	ASSYVRGPYEQY
TRBJ1-2	TRBV19	ASSILGTGDNYGYT
TRBJ1-5	TRBV3-1/TRBV3-2	ASSHGTGGLSNQPQH
TRBJ1-6	TRBV7-8	ASSLQTGNNSPLH
TRBJ2-1	TRBV27	ASRGSAYNEQF
TRBJ2-7	TRBV7-5	ARSLGDRSSYEQY